This TCR beta chain came from a study of blood T cell repertoires in COVID-19. Turning to the study itself: Italy, Spain and the United States were the sources of the convalescent and acute COVID-19 samples. In each case, the material was cDNA or gDNA derived from T cells, B-cell-depleted T cells, or PBMCs.

J gave up 5 bases and V 4 bases, and 9 bases lay outside the gene matches. The germline CDR1 and CDR2 sequences are MNHEY and SVGAGI. The CDR3 is 16 amino acids. Seattle patients were enrolled while actively infected and followed longitudinally. How the authors handled the data: Amplification of reference gene primers provided the estimated nucleated cell counts. Profiling relied on immunoSEQ multiplex PCR, and the TCRdb table lists in-frame clones only, not all of them. V, J and clone size were drawn from that table, and D and trimming were deduced from the DNA. Among approximately 400,000 clones listed, approximately 88% were seen once.

Source material: peripheral blood. The TCR sequence derives from a woman aged 45-60 years with COVID-19, enrolled during active disease. This rearrangement joins TRBV6-5 to TRBJ2-2, with TRBD1 matching over 8 bases. The CDR3 is CASSSGQVLRTGELFF. The CDR3, as DNA: TGTGCCAGCAGTTCGGGACAGGTCCTGAGAACCGGGGAGCTGTTTTTT.